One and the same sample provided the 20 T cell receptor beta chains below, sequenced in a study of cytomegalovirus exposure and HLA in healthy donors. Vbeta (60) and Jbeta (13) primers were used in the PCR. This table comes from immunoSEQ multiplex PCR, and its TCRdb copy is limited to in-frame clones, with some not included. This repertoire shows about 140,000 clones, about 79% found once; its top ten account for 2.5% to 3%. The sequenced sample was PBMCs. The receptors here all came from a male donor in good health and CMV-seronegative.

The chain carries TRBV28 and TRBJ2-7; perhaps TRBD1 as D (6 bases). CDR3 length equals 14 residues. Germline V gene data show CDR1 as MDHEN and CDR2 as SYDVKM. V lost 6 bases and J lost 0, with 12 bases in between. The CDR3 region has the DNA TGTGCCAGCAGGTACCGGGACAACTCCTACGAGCAGTACTTC. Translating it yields CASRYRDNSYEQYF.

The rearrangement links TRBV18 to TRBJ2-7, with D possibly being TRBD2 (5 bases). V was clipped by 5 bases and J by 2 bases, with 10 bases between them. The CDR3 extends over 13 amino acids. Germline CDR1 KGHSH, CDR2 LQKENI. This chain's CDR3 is CASSATGTYEQYF. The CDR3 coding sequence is TGTGCCAGCTCAGCGACCGGGACCTACGAGCAGTACTTC.

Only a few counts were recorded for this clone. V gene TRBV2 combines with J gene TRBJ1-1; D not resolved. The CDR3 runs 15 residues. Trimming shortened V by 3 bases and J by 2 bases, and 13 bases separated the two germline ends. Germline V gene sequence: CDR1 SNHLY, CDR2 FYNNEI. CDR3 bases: TGTGCCAGCAGTGAGACTTCGGCACCTAACACTGAAGCTTTCTTT. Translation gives CASSETSAPNTEAFF.

The CDR3 DNA reads as TGTGCCTGGGAGACACGGATGAACACTGAAGCTTTCTTT. This codes for CAWETRMNTEAFF. The chain couples TRBV30 to TRBJ1-1; unclear D gene. CDR3 size: 13 residues. V dropped 5 bases and J dropped 0 bases, with 10 bases sitting between them. CDR1 GTSNPN and CDR2 SVGIG come from the germline V gene (reference sequence).

The DNA for the CDR3 is TGTGCCACCAGCAGAGCACCGGGTGAGCAGTTCTTC. This codes for CATSRAPGEQFF. The chain links TRBV15 to TRBJ2-1; no definite D call. Germline lookup yields CDR1 LNHNV and CDR2 YYDKDF (reference sequence). The CDR3 spans 12 residues. Trimming shortened V by 1 base and J by 9 bases, and 7 bases separated the two germline ends.

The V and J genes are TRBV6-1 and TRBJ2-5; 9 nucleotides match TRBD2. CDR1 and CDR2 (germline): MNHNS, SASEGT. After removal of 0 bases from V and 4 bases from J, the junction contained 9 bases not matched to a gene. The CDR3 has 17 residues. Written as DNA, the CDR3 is TGTGCCAGCAGTGAAGCACTGGCGGGGGGGTTAAGAGAGACCCAGTACTTC. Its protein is CASSEALAGGLRETQYF.

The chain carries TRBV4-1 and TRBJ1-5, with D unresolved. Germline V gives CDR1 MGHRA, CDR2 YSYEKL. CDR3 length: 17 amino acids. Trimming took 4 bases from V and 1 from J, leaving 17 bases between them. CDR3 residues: CASSPGRAKGSNQPQHF. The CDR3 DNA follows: TGCGCCAGCAGCCCGGGAAGGGCGAAGGGAAGCAATCAGCCCCAGCATTTT.

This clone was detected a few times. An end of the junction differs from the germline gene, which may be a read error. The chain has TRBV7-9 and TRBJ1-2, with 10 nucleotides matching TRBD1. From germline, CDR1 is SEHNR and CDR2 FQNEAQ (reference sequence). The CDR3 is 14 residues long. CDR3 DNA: TGTTCCAGCAGCGAAACGGGACAGGGGTATGGCTACACCTTC. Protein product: CSSSETGQGYGYTF. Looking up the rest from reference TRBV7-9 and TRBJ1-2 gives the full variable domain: DTGVSQNPRHKITKRGQNVTFRCDPISEHNRLYWYRQTLGQGPEFLTYFQNEAQLEKSRLLSDRFSAERPKGSFSTLEIQRTEQGDSAMYLCSSSETGQGYGYTFGSGTRLTVV.

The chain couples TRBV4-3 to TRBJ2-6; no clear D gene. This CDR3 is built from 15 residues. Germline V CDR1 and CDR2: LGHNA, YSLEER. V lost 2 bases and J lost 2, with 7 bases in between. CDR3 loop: CASSQQTAGANVLTF. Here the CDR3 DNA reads TGCGCCAGCAGCCAACAAACAGCTGGGGCCAACGTCCTGACTTTC.

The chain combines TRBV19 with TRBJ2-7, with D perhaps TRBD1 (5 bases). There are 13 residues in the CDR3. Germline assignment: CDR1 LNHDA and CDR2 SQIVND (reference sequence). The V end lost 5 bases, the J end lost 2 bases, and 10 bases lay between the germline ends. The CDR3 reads CASSGTGPYEQYF. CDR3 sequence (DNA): TGTGCCAGTAGTGGAACAGGCCCCTACGAGCAGTACTTC.

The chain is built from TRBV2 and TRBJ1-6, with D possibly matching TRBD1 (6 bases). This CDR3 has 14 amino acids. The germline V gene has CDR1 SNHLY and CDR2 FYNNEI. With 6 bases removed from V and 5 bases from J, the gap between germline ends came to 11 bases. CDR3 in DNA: TGTGCCAGCAGAAGGACAGACAATAATTCACCCCTCCACTTT. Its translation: CASRRTDNNSPLHF.

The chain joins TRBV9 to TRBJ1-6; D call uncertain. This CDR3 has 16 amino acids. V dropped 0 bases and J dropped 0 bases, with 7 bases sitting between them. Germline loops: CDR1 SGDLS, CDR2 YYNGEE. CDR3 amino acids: CASSVGLISYNSPLHF. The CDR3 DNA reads TGTGCCAGCAGCGTAGGACTGATCTCCTATAATTCACCCCTCCACTTT.

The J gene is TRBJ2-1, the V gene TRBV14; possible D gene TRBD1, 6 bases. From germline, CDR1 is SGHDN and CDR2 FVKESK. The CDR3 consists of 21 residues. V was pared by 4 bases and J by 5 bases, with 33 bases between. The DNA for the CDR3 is TGTGCCAGCAGCCCCCTAGGGGCAGGGGCTGGGTTGAGTCCAATCCACAATGAGCAGTTCTTC. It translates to CASSPLGAGAGLSPIHNEQFF.

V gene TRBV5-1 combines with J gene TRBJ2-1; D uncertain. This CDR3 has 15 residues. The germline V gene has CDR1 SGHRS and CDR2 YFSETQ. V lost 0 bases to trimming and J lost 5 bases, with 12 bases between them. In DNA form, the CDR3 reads TGCGCCAGCAGCTTGGCAGGTCCCTATAACAATGAGCAGTTCTTC. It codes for CASSLAGPYNNEQFF.

This CDR3 reads CAISEPRSKNTEAFF. The CDR3 nucleotides read TGTGCCATCAGTGAGCCGAGAAGCAAGAACACTGAAGCTTTCTTT. The V and J genes are TRBV10-3 and TRBJ1-1; D remains unclear. This CDR3 spans 15 amino acids. The germline V gene has CDR1 ENHRY and CDR2 SYGVKD. V was pared by 2 bases and J by 1 base, with 11 bases between.

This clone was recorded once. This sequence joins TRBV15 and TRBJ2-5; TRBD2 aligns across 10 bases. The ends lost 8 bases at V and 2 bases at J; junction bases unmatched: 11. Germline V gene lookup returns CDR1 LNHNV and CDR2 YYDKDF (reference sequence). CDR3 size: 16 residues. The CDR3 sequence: CATLSSGSREQETQYF. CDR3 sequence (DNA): TGTGCCACCCTCTCTAGCGGGAGTAGGGAACAAGAGACCCAGTACTTC.

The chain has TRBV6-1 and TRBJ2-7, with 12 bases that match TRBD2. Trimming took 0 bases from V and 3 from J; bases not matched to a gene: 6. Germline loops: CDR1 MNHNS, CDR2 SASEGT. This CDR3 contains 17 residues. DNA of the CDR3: TGTGCCAGCAGTGAAGCCGGACTAGCGGGACTTTTCTACGAGCAGTACTTC. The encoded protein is CASSEAGLAGLFYEQYF.

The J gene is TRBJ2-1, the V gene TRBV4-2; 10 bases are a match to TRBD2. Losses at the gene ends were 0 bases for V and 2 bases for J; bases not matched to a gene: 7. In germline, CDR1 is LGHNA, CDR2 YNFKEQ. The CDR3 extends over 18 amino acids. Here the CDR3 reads CASSQDGPAGGPYNEQFF. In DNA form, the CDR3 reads TGTGCCAGCAGCCAAGACGGACCAGCGGGGGGGCCCTACAATGAGCAGTTCTTC.

Here the CDR3 reads CASSQGTSYEQYF. The CDR3 DNA reads as TGCGCCAGCAGCCAAGGGACTAGTTACGAGCAGTACTTC. The chain joins TRBV4-1 to TRBJ2-7; 7 nucleotides line up with TRBD2. The CDR3 runs 13 residues. CDR1 and CDR2 (germline): MGHRA, YSYEKL. V trimming: 1 base; J trimming: 4 bases; junction bases outside the gene matches: 1.

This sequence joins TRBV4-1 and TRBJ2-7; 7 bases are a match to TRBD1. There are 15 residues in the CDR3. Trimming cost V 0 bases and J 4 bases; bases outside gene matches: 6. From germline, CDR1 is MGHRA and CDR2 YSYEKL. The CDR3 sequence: CASSQDPGQFYEQYF. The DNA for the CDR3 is TGCGCCAGCAGCCAAGACCCGGGACAGTTTTACGAGCAGTACTTC.